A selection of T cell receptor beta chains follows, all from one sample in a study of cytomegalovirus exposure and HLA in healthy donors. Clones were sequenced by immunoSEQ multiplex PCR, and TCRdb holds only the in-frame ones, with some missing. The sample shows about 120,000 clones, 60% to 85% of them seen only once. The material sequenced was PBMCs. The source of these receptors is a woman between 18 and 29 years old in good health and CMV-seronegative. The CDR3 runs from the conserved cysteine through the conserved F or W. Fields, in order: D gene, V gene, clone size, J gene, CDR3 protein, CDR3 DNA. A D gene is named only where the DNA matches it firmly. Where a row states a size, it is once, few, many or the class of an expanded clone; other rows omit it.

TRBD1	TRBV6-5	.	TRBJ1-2	CASSYRQGSGYTF	TGTGCCAGCAGTTACCGACAGGGAAGTGGCTACACCTTC
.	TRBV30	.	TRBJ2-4	CAWSSDLIRNIQYF	TGTGCCTGGAGTAGCGACTTGATCCGAAACATTCAGTACTTC
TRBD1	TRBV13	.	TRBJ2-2	CASSRGQPNTGELFF	TGTGCCAGCAGCCGGGGACAGCCTAACACCGGGGAGCTGTTTTTT
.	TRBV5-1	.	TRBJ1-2	CASSLTGLGDGYTF	TGCGCCAGCAGCTTGACAGGGTTAGGTGATGGCTACACCTTC
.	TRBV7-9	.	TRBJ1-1	CASSESGVPVNTEAFF	TGTGCCAGCAGCGAAAGCGGGGTACCAGTGAACACTGAAGCTTTCTTT
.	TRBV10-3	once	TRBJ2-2	CAIRDDSNTGELFF	TGTGCCATCAGAGACGACAGTAATACCGGGGAGCTGTTTTTT
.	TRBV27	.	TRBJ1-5	CASSFRSGFQPQHF	TGTGCCAGCAGTTTTCGGTCGGGTTTTCAGCCCCAGCATTTT
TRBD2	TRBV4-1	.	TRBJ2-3	CASSQDRAGGRLSSTDTQYF	TGCGCCAGCAGCCAAGATCGAGCGGGGGGGCGGCTCTCTAGCACAGATACGCAGTATTTT
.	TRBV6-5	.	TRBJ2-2	CASSYSKRSTGELFF	TGTGCCAGCAGTTACTCGAAGCGGTCCACCGGGGAGCTGTTTTTT
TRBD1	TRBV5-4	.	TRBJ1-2	CASTAQGGYGYTF	TGTGCCAGCACCGCACAGGGGGGTTATGGCTACACCTTC
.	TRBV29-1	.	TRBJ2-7	CSVRDFPYEQYF	TGCAGCGTTAGGGACTTTCCCTACGAGCAGTACTTC
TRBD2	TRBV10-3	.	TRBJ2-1	CAISESSGGLYNEQFF	TGTGCCATCAGTGAGTCCAGCGGGGGTCTCTACAATGAGCAGTTCTTC
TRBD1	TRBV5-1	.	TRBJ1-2	CASSEDRGQGGYTF	TGCGCCAGCAGCGAGGACAGGGGGCAAGGTGGCTACACCTTC
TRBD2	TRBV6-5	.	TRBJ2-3	CASSYGGGTDTQYF	TGTGCCAGCAGTTACGGGGGGGGAACAGATACGCAGTATTTT
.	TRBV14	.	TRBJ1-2	CASSKTSGSWGYGYTF	TGTGCCAGCAGCAAAACCTCAGGGTCTTGGGGCTATGGCTACACCTTC
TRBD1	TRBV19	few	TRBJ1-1	CASRAGGQGDTEAFF	TGTGCCAGTAGGGCCGGGGGACAGGGGGACACTGAAGCTTTCTTT
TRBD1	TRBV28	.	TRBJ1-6	CASLVYRGVNSPLHF	TGTGCCAGTCTCGTCTACAGGGGGGTAAATTCACCCCTCCACTTT
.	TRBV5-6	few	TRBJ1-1	CASSLFRGTEAFF	TGTGCCAGCAGCTTGTTCAGAGGCACTGAAGCTTTCTTT
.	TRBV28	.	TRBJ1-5	CASSLPLRSQHF	TGTGCCAGCAGCTTACCCCTTCGGTCCCAGCATTTT
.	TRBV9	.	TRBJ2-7	CASSVGGPLYEQYF	TGTGCCAGCAGCGTTGGAGGTCCCCTATACGAGCAGTACTTC
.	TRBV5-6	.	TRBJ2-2	CASNRDTGELFF	TGTGCCAGCAACCGAGACACCGGGGAGCTGTTTTTT
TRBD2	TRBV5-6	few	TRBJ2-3	CASSGKGLAGTLDTQYF	TGTGCCAGCAGCGGAAAAGGACTAGCGGGGACCTTGGATACGCAGTATTTT
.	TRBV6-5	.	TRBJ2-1	CASTWGGLLNEQFF	TGTGCCAGCACGTGGGGGGGGCTCCTCAATGAGCAGTTCTTC
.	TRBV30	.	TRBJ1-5	CAWRRDGNQPQHF	TGTGCCTGGAGAAGAGATGGCAATCAGCCCCAGCATTTT
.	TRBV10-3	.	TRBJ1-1	CAISEDIYTEAFF	TGTGCCATCAGTGAGGACATTTACACTGAAGCTTTCTTT
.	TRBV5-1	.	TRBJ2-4	CASSRGLAKNIQYF	TGCGCCAGCAGCCGGGGACTAGCCAAAAACATTCAGTACTTC
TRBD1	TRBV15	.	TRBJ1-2	CATSRDLVGQGYGYTF	TGTGCCACCAGCAGAGATTTAGTAGGACAGGGGTACGGCTACACCTTC
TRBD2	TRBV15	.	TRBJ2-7	CATSLAGGGSYEQYF	TGTGCCACCAGCCTAGCTGGCGGGGGCTCCTACGAGCAGTACTTC
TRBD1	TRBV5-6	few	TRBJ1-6	CASSWGTGGALGNSPLHF	TGTGCCAGCAGCTGGGGGACAGGGGGCGCGTTAGGGAATTCACCCCTCCACTTT
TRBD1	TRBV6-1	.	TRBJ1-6	CASSDEGAKVWAPLHF	TGTGCCAGCAGTGATGAGGGGGCAAAGGTTTGGGCACCCCTCCACTTT
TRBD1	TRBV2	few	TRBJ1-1	CASSETDRASLVNTEAFF	TGTGCCAGCAGTGAGACGGACAGGGCGTCACTTGTGAACACTGAAGCTTTCTTT
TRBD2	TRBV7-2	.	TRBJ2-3	CASSHGLAGHTDTQYF	TGTGCCAGCAGCCACGGACTAGCGGGGCACACAGATACGCAGTATTTT
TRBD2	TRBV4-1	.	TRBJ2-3	CASSPVLSGGIFKDTQYF	TGCGCCAGCAGCCCAGTCCTCAGCGGGGGTATTTTCAAAGATACGCAGTATTTT
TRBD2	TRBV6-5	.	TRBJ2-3	CASSILAGRKDTQYF	TGTGCCAGCAGCATACTAGCGGGGAGGAAAGATACGCAGTATTTT
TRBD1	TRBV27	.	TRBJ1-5	CASSLAGGRRNQPQHF	TGTGCCAGCAGTTTGGCAGGGGGGAGACGCAATCAGCCCCAGCATTTT
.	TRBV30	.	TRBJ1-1	CGWSRQGGTEAFF	TGTGGCTGGAGTAGGCAGGGAGGCACTGAAGCTTTCTTT
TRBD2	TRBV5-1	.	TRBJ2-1	CASSPLTGGRNEQFF	TGCGCCAGCAGCCCTTTGACGGGGGGGAGGAATGAGCAGTTCTTC
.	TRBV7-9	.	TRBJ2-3	CASSLGSNTDTQYF	TGTGCCAGCAGCTTGGGCTCTAACACAGATACGCAGTATTTT
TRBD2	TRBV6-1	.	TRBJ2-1	CASQRGGQVREQFF	TGTGCCAGCCAGCGGGGGGGCCAGGTAAGAGAGCAGTTCTTC
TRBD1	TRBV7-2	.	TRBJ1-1	CASSLEGQGLTEAFF	TGTGCCAGCAGCTTAGAGGGACAGGGGTTGACTGAAGCTTTCTTT
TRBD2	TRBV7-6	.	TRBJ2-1	CASSQRGFYNEQFF	TGTGCCAGCAGCCAGCGGGGTTTCTACAATGAGCAGTTCTTC
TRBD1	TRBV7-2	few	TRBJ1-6	CASSLVGGQGRSPLHF	TGTGCCAGCAGCTTAGTGGGCGGACAGGGAAGATCACCCCTCCACTTT
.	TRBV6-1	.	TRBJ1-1	CASQLTLITEAFF	TGTGCCAGCCAACTAACGCTTATCACTGAAGCTTTCTTT
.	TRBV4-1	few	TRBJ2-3	CASSQGGGGGGDTQYF	TGCGCCAGCAGCCAAGGCGGTGGGGGCGGGGGAGATACGCAGTATTTT
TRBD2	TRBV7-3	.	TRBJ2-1	CASSLGGGYYEQFF	TGTGCCAGCAGCTTAGGCGGGGGTTACTATGAGCAGTTCTTC
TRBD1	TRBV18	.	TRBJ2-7	CASSPPDRVGYEQYF	TGTGCCAGCTCACCCCCGGACAGGGTTGGATACGAGCAGTACTTC